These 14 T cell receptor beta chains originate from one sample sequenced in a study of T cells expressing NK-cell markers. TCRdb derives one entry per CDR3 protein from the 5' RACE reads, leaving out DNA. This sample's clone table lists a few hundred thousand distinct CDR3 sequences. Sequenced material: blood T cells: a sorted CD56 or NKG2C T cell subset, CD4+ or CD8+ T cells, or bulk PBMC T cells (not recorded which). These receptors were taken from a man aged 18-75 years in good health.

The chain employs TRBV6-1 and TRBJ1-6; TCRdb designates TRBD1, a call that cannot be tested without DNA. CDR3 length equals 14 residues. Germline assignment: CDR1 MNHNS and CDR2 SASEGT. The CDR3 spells CASEDRDYNSPLHF.

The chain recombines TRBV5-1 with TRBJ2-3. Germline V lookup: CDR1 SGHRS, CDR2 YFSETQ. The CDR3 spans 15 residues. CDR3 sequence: CASSYISITTDTQYF. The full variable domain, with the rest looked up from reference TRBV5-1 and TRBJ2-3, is KAGVTQTPRYLIKTRGQQVTLSCSPISGHRSVSWYQQTPGQGLQFLFEYFSETQRNKGNFPGRFSGRQFSNSRSEMNVSTLELGDSALYLCASSYISITTDTQYFGPGTRLTVL.

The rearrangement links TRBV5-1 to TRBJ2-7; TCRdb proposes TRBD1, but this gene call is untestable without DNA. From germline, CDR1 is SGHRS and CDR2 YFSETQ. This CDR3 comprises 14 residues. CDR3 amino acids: CASTPSGAGDEQYF.

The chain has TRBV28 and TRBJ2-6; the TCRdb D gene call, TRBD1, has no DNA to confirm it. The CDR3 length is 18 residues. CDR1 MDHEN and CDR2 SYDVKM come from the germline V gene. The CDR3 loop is CASSFFTLSSSGANVLTF.

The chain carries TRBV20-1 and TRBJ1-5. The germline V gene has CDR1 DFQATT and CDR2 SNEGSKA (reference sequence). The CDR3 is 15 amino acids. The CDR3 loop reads CSAPGVGGGGQPQHF.

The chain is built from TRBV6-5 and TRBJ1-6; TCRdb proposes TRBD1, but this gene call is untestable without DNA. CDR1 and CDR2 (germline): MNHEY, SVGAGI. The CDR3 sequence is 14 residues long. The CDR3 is CASSSVTGLSPLHF.

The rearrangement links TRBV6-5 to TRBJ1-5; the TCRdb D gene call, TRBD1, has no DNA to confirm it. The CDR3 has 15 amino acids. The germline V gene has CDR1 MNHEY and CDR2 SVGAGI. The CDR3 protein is CASSQSTGANQPQHF.

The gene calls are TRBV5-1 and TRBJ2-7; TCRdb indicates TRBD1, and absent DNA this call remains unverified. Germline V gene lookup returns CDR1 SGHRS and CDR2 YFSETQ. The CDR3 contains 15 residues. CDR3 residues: CASSAIRDGAYEQYF.

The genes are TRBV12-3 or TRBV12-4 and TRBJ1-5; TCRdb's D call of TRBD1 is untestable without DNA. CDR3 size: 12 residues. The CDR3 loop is CASSLPPQPQHF.

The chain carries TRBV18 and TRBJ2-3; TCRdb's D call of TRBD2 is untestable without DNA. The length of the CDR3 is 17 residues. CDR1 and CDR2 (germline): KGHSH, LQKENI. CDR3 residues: CASSPPRGLALLRTQYF.

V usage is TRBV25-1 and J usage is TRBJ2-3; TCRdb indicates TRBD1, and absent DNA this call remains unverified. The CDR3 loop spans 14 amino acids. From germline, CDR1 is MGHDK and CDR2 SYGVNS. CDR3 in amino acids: CASSGDRVPDTQYF.

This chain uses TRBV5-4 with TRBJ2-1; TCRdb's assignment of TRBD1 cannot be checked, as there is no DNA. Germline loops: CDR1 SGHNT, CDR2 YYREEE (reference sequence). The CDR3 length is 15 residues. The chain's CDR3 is CASSLQDRDYNEQFF. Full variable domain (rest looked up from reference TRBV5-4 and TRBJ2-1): ETGVTQSPTHLIKTRGQQVTLRCSSQSGHNTVSWYQQALGQGPQFIFQYYREEENGRGNFPPRFSGLQFPNYSSELNVNALELDDSALYLCASSLQDRDYNEQFFGPGTRLTVL.

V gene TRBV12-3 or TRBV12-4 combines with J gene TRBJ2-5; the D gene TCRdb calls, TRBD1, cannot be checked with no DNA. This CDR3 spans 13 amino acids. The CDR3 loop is CASSLSGAYPQYF.

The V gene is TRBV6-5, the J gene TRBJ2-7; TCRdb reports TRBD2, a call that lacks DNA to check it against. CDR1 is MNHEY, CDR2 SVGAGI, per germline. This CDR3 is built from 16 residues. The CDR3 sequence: CASSYSGRPGGGEQYF.